The source of this T cell receptor beta chain is a study of PD-L1 blockade in urothelial cancer. Time point in this sample: peripheral blood 6 weeks after treatment start. V dropped 5 bases and J dropped 4; count of bases not matched to a gene: 8. CDR3 length: 13 residues. Per the germline V gene, CDR1 is SQVTM and CDR2 is ANQGSEA. The repertoire was sequenced with immunoSEQ multiplex PCR; TCRdb's copy has only in-frame clones and lacks some. The profile covers 100,000 to 150,000 clones, with roughly 86% appearing a single time and 2.4% taken by the ten largest. The receptor was isolated from a man aged 45-65 years with urothelial cancer. V gene TRBV29-1 combines with J gene TRBJ2-7; TRBD1 aligns across 7 bases. The material sequenced was PBMCs, taken around atezolizumab (anti-PD-L1) treatment. This CDR3 is CSVKGTDFYEQYF. Written as DNA, the CDR3 is TGCAGCGTTAAAGGGACAGACTTTTACGAGCAGTACTTC.